This T cell receptor (beta chain) is from a study of beta chain features in type 1 diabetes. Findings and caveats of the study: Shorter templates might be favored by PCR, equally in patients and controls.

V was cut by 3 bases and J by 5 bases, with 15 bases left in between. CDR1 and CDR2 (germline): SNHLY, FYNNEI. The CDR3 extends over 15 amino acids. This clone was seen only a few times. Its target is not known. The isolated RNA, all of it, was reverse transcribed, so expressed TCRB transcripts were what got sequenced. Profiling relied on immunoSEQ multiplex PCR, and the TCRdb table lists in-frame clones only, not all of them. The sample yields some 160,000 clones, just over 9% seen once. Sort purity for all populations was recorded as exceeding 98%. Sequencing used central memory CD4+ T cells from blood. The chain recombines TRBV2 with TRBJ2-3; D is perhaps TRBD2 (6 bases). This TCR came from a woman between 18 and 29 years old in good health. The CDR3 spells CASSDGGSLRDTQYF. Written as DNA, the CDR3 is TGTGCCAGCAGTGATGGGGGGAGTCTTCGAGATACGCAGTATTTT.